These 25 T cell receptor beta chains share one sample of origin, sequenced in a study of T cells and Merkel cell carcinoma outcomes. Generated by immunoSEQ multiplex PCR, the TCRdb table keeps only in-frame clones and is missing some. This sample yields around 14,000 clones, of which over 85% are seen a single time; about 2% belongs to the top ten. The sample was tumor tissue from Merkel cell carcinoma. These receptors were taken from a human donor with Merkel cell carcinoma.

This clone has more than one count but fewer than ten. The chain recombines TRBV27 with TRBJ1-1; D unresolved. The V end lost 2 bases, the J end lost 1 base, and 8 bases lay between the germline ends. Germline-derived CDR1 and CDR2 are MNHEY and SMNVEV (reference sequence). The CDR3 runs to 14 residues. In DNA, the CDR3 is TGTGCCAGCAGTTTAACGACCGCGAACACTGAAGCTTTCTTT. Translation: CASSLTTANTEAFF.

The rearrangement links TRBV12-5 to TRBJ1-4, with D perhaps matching TRBD1 (6 bases). The V gene lost 9 bases and the J gene lost 2 bases, with 16 bases spanning the gap. This CDR3 has 15 amino acids. Per germline, CDR1 LGHNT and CDR2 FRNRAP. CDR3 nucleotide sequence: TGTGCTAGCTGGGAGAATACAGGGACTAATGAAAAACTGTTTTTT. As protein: CASWENTGTNEKLFF.

This clone appeared once. The V gene is TRBV5-1, the J gene TRBJ2-2, with a weak D call TRBD2 (6 bases). The V gene's germline CDR1 is SGHRS and CDR2 YFSETQ. The CDR3 is made up of 14 amino acids. Trimming cost V 2 bases and J 3 bases, with 8 bases left between them. The CDR3 DNA follows: TGCGCCAGCAGCTTAGGCGGGGACACCGGGGAGCTGTTTTTT. Translating gives CASSLGGDTGELFF.

This chain uses TRBV18 with TRBJ2-7, with D perhaps matching TRBD1 or TRBD2 (6 bases each). This CDR3 region has 16 residues. Trimming removed 4 bases at V and 0 bases at J, with 16 bases between. Germline V gives CDR1 KGHSH, CDR2 LQKENI. CDR3 sequence reads: CASSLYGGRLSYEQYF. The CDR3 DNA reads TGTGCCAGCTCACTCTATGGGGGGCGGCTCTCCTACGAGCAGTACTTC. The full variable domain, rest sourced from reference TRBV18 and TRBJ2-7, is NAGVMQNPRHLVRRRGQEARLRCSPMKGHSHVYWYRQLPEEGLKFMVYLQKENIIDESGMPKERFSAEFPKEGPSILRIQQVVRGDSAAYFCASSLYGGRLSYEQYFGPGTRLTVT.

The chain employs TRBV19 and TRBJ2-5; 16 nucleotides align to TRBD2. The germline CDR1 and CDR2 sequences are LNHDA and SQIVND (reference sequence). The CDR3 consists of 18 residues. V was clipped by 3 bases and J by 4 bases; unmatched bases: 8. The CDR3 reads CASSMMGLAGGRSETQYF. The CDR3 bases are TGTGCCAGTAGTATGATGGGACTAGCGGGAGGGCGATCAGAGACCCAGTACTTC.

This clone came up once. V gene TRBV7-3 combines with J gene TRBJ2-3; 7 bases align to TRBD2. The CDR3 loop spans 16 amino acids. CDR1 and CDR2 from the germline V gene are SGHTA and FQGTGA. The V gene end was trimmed by 1 base and the J gene end by 5 bases; junction bases not matched to a gene: 9. CDR3 protein: CASSLNQAGVGDTQYF. The CDR3 region has the DNA TGTGCCAGCAGCTTAAATCAGGCGGGGGTAGGAGATACGCAGTATTTT.

The chain has TRBV7-2 and TRBJ2-7; D might be TRBD2 (5 bases). Trimming stripped 5 bases from V and 5 bases from J, with 19 bases between. The CDR3 is 15 amino acids. Per germline, CDR1 SGHTA and CDR2 FQGNSA. CDR3 DNA: TGTGCCAGCAGCCCACTAGGGAACTGGGAGAACGAGCAGTACTTC. Translated: CASSPLGNWENEQYF.

This clone was detected a few times. This specimen includes other DNA sequences encoding the same CDR3. The rearrangement uses TRBV7-6 and TRBJ2-7; D is unresolved. V was trimmed by 5 bases and J by 3 bases, leaving 11 bases between them. Germline V gene lookup returns CDR1 SGHVS and CDR2 FNYEAQ. The CDR3 spans 13 residues. The CDR3 sequence is CASSPGPNYEQYF. The CDR3 bases are TGTGCCAGCAGCCCAGGACCCAACTACGAGCAGTACTTC.

The chain employs TRBV23-1 and TRBJ1-2, with a tentative D call TRBD1 (5 bases). TRBV23-1 is an ORF for which the function is uncertain. Trimming removed 8 bases from V and 2 bases from J, with 18 bases in between. The CDR3 covers 15 residues. For the CDR3, the DNA is TGCGCCAGCCCCAACTTAACAGGTGAAAACTATGGCTACACCTTC. Its translation is CASPNLTGENYGYTF.

V usage is TRBV11-1 and J usage is TRBJ2-2, with 10 bases lining up with TRBD2. Trimming took 3 bases from V and 6 from J; bases not matched to a gene: 4. Germline V lookup: CDR1 SGHAT, CDR2 FQDESV (reference sequence). CDR3 length: 15 residues. The CDR3 DNA reads TGTGCCAGCAGCTTTATAGCGGGAGGAGCCGGGGAGCTGTTTTTT. Its protein is CASSFIAGGAGELFF.

The rearrangement joins TRBV25-1 to TRBJ2-1; 10 bases line up with TRBD2. This CDR3 spans 17 amino acids. Germline V gene data show CDR1 as MGHDK and CDR2 as SYGVNS. V was clipped by 4 bases and J by 7 bases; unmatched bases: 13. The CDR3 sequence: CASSATRAGGPLNEQFF. The CDR3 region has the DNA TGTGCCAGCAGTGCCACCCGAGCGGGAGGGCCGTTAAATGAGCAGTTCTTC.

As regards this clone: The junction does not match germline at one end; this may be a read error. V is TRBV14 and J is TRBJ1-2; D remains unclear. The V gene's germline CDR1 is SGHDN and CDR2 FVKESK. This CDR3 has 14 amino acids. Written as DNA, the CDR3 is TGTGCCAGCAGCCAAGATCTGCTTGGGGTTGGCTATACCTTC. Residues: CASSQDLLGVGYTF. The full variable domain, in which reference TRBV14 and TRBJ1-2 provide the parts outside the CDR3, is EAGVTQFPSHSVIEKGQTVTLRCDPISGHDNLYWYRRVMGKEIKFLLHFVKESKQDESGMPNNRFLAERTGGTYSTLKVQPAELEDSGVYFCASSQDLLGVGYTFGSGTRLTVV.

The chain carries TRBV7-9 and TRBJ2-3, with 8 bases fitting TRBD2. In germline, CDR1 is SEHNR, CDR2 FQNEAQ (reference sequence). The trim removed 5 bases at V and 3 bases at J, leaving 10 bases unmatched. The CDR3 totals 16 residues. CDR3 in DNA: TGTGCCAGCAGCGATCCTAGGGCGGGAGGTACAGATACGCAGTATTTT. As protein: CASSDPRAGGTDTQYF. The full variable domain, its missing parts supplied by reference TRBV7-9 and TRBJ2-3, is DTGVSQNPRHKITKRGQNVTFRCDPISEHNRLYWYRQTLGQGPEFLTYFQNEAQLEKSRLLSDRFSAERPKGSFSTLEIQRTEQGDSAMYLCASSDPRAGGTDTQYFGPGTRLTVL.

The chain combines TRBV6-5 with TRBJ2-6, with D possibly TRBD2 on 6 matching bases. The CDR3 is made up of 15 amino acids. Trimming cost V 6 bases and J 1 base, with 10 bases left between them. Germline lookup yields CDR1 MNHEY and CDR2 SVGAGI. The CDR3 sequence: CASRAGHSGANVLTF. For the CDR3, the DNA is TGTGCCAGCAGGGCGGGGCATTCTGGGGCCAACGTCCTGACTTTC.

This chain links TRBV7-2 with TRBJ2-3, with 7 bases fitting TRBD1. The CDR3 runs to 18 residues. CDR1 is SGHTA and CDR2 is FQGNSA in the germline V gene. Germline trimming cut 0 bases from V and 3 bases from J; bases unmatched to any gene: 12. The CDR3 DNA follows: TGTGCCAGCAGCTTAGCGGGACAGCACCCTTTCGCAACAGATACGCAGTATTTT. It encodes CASSLAGQHPFATDTQYF.

The gene calls are TRBV6-5 and TRBJ1-1, with D tentatively TRBD1 (5 bases). With 2 bases removed from V and 3 bases from J, the gap between germline ends came to 13 bases. Germline values: CDR1 MNHEY, CDR2 SVGAGI. This CDR3 has 15 amino acids. The CDR3: CASSYGFRGDTEAFF. CDR3 DNA: TGTGCCAGCAGTTACGGGTTCCGGGGGGACACTGAAGCTTTCTTT.

J is TRBJ2-2 and V is TRBV18; D gene unclear. Between the trimmed V and J ends, which lost 5 bases and 8 bases, there was a span of 15 bases. CDR1 and CDR2 from the germline V gene are KGHSH and LQKENI. The CDR3 covers 14 residues. The CDR3 region is CASSSRVIWGELFF. The CDR3 DNA follows: TGTGCCAGCTCATCACGGGTGATCTGGGGGGAGCTGTTTTTT.

V is TRBV29-1 and J is TRBJ2-3; no clear D gene. V was cut by 4 bases and J by 3 bases, with 5 bases left in between. The CDR3 spans 11 residues. Germline lookup yields CDR1 SQVTM and CDR2 ANQGSEA. CDR3 DNA sequence: TGCAGCGTTGGAGTAACAGATACGCAGTATTTT. Amino acids: CSVGVTDTQYF.

This chain uses TRBV27 with TRBJ2-1, with 9 bases aligning to TRBD1. The CDR3 covers 16 residues. V lost 2 bases to trimming and J lost 6 bases; unmatched junction nucleotides: 8. Germline CDR1 reads MNHEY; CDR2 reads SMNVEV (reference sequence). CDR3 sequence (DNA): TGTGCCAGCAGTTTAGACAGGGGGTCTAGGGGCAATGAGCAGTTCTTC. The encoded protein is CASSLDRGSRGNEQFF.

This clone was seen more than once but under ten times. This chain connects TRBV28 to TRBJ1-1; D might be TRBD1 (5 bases). CDR1 is MDHEN and CDR2 is SYDVKM in the germline V gene. Trimming removed 4 bases at V and 0 bases at J, with 6 bases between. This CDR3 region has 13 residues. The CDR3 sequence: CASSSGLNTEAFF. In DNA, the CDR3 is TGTGCCAGCAGTTCGGGGCTGAACACTGAAGCTTTCTTT.

This chain connects TRBV5-1 to TRBJ1-2; tentative D call: TRBD1 (6 bases). This CDR3 is 14 amino acids long. Germline loops: CDR1 SGHRS, CDR2 YFSETQ. V lost 0 bases and J lost 3, with 9 bases in between. The DNA for the CDR3 is TGCGCCAGCAGCTTGGAGGGGGGGCACTATGGCTACACCTTC. Protein: CASSLEGGHYGYTF.

This chain uses TRBV7-9 with TRBJ1-4; TRBD1 aligns across 9 bases. Losses at the gene ends were 1 base for V and 5 bases for J; bases not matched to a gene: 14. From germline, CDR1 is SEHNR and CDR2 FQNEAQ (reference sequence). This CDR3 region has 19 residues. CDR3: CASSLESWSGQGRNEKLFF. The CDR3 coding sequence is TGTGCCAGCAGCTTAGAAAGCTGGTCGGGACAGGGAAGAAATGAAAAACTGTTTTTT.

V gene TRBV28 combines with J gene TRBJ2-1; no firm D call. The CDR3 has 12 residues. From germline, CDR1 is MDHEN and CDR2 SYDVKM. Trimming removed 4 bases from V and 8 bases from J, with 9 bases in between. CDR3 nucleotide sequence: TGTGCCAGCAGTTCCACTACGGATGAGCAGTTCTTC. Translating it yields CASSSTTDEQFF. Supplemented by reference TRBV28 and TRBJ2-1, the full variable domain reads DVKVTQSSRYLVKRTGEKVFLECVQDMDHENMFWYRQDPGLGLRLIYFSYDVKMKEKGDIPEGYSVSREKKERFSLILESASTNQTSMYLCASSSTTDEQFFGPGTRLTVL.

The chain uses TRBV2 and TRBJ1-1; 7 nucleotides line up with TRBD1. After removal of 7 bases from V and 4 bases from J, the junction contained 9 bases not matched to a gene. The CDR3 sequence is 14 residues long. Germline CDR1 and CDR2: SNHLY and FYNNEI. CDR3 DNA: TGTGCCAGCATCAAAACAGGGGATAGCACTGAAGCTTTCTTT. As protein: CASIKTGDSTEAFF. The whole variable domain, remainder taken from reference TRBV2 and TRBJ1-1, is EPEVTQTPSHQVTQMGQEVILRCVPISNHLYFYWYRQILGQKVEFLVSFYNNEISEKSEIFDDQFSVERPDGSNFTLKIRSTKLEDSAMYFCASIKTGDSTEAFFGQGTRLTVV.

The rearrangement links TRBV14 to TRBJ2-1; TRBD2 is a possible D gene (6 bases). The V and J ends lost 4 bases and 9 bases respectively, with 13 bases between them. The germline V gene encodes CDR1 SGHDN and CDR2 FVKESK. CDR3 length equals 13 residues. This CDR3 reads CASSLRLVTEQFF. CDR3 DNA: TGTGCCAGCAGCCTAAGACTAGTAACTGAGCAGTTCTTC.